This record covers a single T cell receptor beta chain. Per the authors' pipeline: Junction-only sequences produced by ImmunoSEQ had no quality scores, so filtering differed. Some clones are missing from TCRdb's copy, which holds only in-frame ones; the method was immunoSEQ multiplex PCR. V, J and clone size derive from that table, while D and trimming were established from the DNA sequence. The table includes over a million clones, approximately 80% detected once. The data stem from a study of shared clonotypes between healthy human individuals. Germline lookup yields CDR1 SGHRS and CDR2 YFSETQ. The V gene lost 1 base and the J gene lost 5 bases, with 6 bases spanning the gap. The CDR3 consists of 13 residues.

This TCR derives from a man aged 18 to 35 in good health. Some clones in this sample may be carry-over from other donors' samples. The chain couples TRBV5-1 to TRBJ2-2; D uncertain. The sequenced material came from memory CD4+ T cells from PBMCs. The subset: CD45RA-negative fraction. CDR3 DNA: TGCGCCAGCAGCTTGTTTCCTACCGGGGAGCTGTTTTTT. Translation: CASSLFPTGELFF.